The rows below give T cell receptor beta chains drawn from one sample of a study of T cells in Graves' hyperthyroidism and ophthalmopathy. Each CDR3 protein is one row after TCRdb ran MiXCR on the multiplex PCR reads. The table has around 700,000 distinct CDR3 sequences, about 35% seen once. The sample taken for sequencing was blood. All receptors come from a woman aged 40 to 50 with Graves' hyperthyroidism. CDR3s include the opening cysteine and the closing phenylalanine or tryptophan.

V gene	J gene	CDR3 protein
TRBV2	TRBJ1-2	CASSWSGVEDYGYTF
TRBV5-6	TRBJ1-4	CASSPWRTNEKLFF
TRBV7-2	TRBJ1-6	CASSRENVGNSPLHF
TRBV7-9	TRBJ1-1	CASSLARQGNTEAFF
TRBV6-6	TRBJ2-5	CAISGQIETQYF
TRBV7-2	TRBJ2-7	CASSPIRQPQQYF
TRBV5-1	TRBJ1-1	CASRWSNTEAFF
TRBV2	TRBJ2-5	CASRTPGLAGKETQYF
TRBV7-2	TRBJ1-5	CASSPGQGASQPQHF
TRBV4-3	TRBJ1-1	CASSQVRRGNTEAFF
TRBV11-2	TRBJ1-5	CASSPGQHSNQPQHF
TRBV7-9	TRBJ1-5	CASSFLGDRGFQPQHF
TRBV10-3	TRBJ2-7	CATRGTYEQYF
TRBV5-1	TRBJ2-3	CASSSPTGRAQYF
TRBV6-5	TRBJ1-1	CASRRDFLGQTNTEAFF
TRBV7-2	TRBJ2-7	CASSFRDGSYEQYF
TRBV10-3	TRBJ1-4	CAISQDRAATNEKLFF
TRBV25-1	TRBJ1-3	CASSSYSSGNTIYF
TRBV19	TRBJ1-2	CASSFGQGANYGYTF